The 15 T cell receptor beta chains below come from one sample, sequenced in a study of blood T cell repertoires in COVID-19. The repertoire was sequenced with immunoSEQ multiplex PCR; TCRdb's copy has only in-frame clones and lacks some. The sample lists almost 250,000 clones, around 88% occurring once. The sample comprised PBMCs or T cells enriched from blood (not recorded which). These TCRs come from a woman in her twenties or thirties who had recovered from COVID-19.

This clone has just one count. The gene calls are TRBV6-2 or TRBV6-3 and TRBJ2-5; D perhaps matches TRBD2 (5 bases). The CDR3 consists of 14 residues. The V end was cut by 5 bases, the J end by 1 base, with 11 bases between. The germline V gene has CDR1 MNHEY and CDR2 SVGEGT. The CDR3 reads CASSPRRPQETQYF. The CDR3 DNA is TGTGCCAGCAGTCCCCGGAGGCCCCAAGAGACCCAGTACTTC.

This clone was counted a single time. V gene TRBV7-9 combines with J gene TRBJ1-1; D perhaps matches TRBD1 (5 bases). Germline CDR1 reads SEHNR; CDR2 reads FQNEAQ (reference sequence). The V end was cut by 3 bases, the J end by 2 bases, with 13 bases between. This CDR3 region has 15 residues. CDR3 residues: CASSFSGSPNTEAFF. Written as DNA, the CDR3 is TGTGCCAGCAGCTTTTCAGGGTCACCCAACACTGAAGCTTTCTTT.

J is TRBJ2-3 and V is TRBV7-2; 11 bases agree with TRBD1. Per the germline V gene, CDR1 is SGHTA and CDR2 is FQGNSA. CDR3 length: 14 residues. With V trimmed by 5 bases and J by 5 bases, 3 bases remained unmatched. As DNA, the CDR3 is TGTGCCAGCAGCACCGGGACAGGGGGAGATACGCAGTATTTT. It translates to CASSTGTGGDTQYF.

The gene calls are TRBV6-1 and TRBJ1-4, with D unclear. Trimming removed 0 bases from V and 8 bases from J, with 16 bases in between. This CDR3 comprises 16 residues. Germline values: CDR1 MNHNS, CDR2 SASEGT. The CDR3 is CASSEARGGRGEKLFF. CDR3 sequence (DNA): TGTGCCAGCAGTGAAGCGCGTGGAGGTCGTGGCGAAAAACTGTTTTTT.

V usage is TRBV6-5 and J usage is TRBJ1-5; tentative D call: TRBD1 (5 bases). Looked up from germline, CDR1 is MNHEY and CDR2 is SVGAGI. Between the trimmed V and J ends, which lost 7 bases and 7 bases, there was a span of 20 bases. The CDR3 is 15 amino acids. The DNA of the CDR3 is TGTGCCAGCACCCCACGCGGGGGGGGAGGGCAGCCCCAGCATTTT. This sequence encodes CASTPRGGGGQPQHF.

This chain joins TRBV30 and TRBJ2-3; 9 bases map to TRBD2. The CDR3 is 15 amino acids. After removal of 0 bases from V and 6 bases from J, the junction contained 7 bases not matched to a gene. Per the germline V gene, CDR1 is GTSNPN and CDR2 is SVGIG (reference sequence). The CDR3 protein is CAWSVPAGGRDTQYF. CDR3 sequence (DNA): TGTGCCTGGAGTGTACCGGCGGGAGGGCGGGATACGCAGTATTTT. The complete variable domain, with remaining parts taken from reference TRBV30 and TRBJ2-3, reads SQTIHQWPATLVQPVGSPLSLECTVEGTSNPNLYWYRQAAGRGLQLLFYSVGIGQISSEVPQNLSASRPQDRQFILSSKKLLLSDSGFYLCAWSVPAGGRDTQYFGPGTRLTVL.

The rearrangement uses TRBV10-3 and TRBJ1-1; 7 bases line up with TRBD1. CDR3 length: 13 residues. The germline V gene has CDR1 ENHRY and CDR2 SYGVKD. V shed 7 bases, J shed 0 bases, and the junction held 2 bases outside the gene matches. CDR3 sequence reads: CAINGQVNTEAFF. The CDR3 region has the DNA TGTGCCATCAATGGACAGGTGAACACTGAAGCTTTCTTT.

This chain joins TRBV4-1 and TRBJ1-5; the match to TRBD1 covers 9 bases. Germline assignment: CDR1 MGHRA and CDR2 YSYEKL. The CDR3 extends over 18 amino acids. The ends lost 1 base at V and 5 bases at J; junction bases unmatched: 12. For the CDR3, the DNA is TGCGCCAGCAGCCAAGTGGGGGCCGACAGGGGGTATTATCAGCCCCAGCATTTT. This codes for CASSQVGADRGYYQPQHF.

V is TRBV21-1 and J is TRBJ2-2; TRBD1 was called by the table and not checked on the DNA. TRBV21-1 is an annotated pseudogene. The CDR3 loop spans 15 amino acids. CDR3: CARPQGRRGTGELFF. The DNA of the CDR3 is TGTGCCAGACCACAGGGCCGAAGGGGCACCGGGGAGCTGTTTTTT.

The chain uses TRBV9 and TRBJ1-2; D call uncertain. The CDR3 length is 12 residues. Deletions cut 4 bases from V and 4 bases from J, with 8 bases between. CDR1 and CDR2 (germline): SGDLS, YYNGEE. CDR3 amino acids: CASSSRSYGYTF. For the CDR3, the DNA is TGTGCCAGCAGCTCAAGGAGCTATGGCTACACCTTC.

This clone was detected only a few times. In nucleotides, the CDR3 is TGTGCCAGCAGTGAAGCGGGACAGGGCAGATATGAGCAGTACTTC. It encodes CASSEAGQGRYEQYF. V usage is TRBV2 and J usage is TRBJ2-7; TRBD1 agrees at 9 bases. CDR3 length: 15 amino acids. Germline CDR1 is SNHLY and CDR2 is FYNNEI. V lost 0 bases to trimming and J lost 7 bases; unmatched junction nucleotides: 7.

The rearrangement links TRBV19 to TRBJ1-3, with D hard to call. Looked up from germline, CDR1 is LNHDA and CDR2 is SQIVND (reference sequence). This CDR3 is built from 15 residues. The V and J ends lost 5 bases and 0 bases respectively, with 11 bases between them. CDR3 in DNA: TGTGCCAGTAGTCCCCAGGCTATCTCTGGAAACACCATATATTTT. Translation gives CASSPQAISGNTIYF.

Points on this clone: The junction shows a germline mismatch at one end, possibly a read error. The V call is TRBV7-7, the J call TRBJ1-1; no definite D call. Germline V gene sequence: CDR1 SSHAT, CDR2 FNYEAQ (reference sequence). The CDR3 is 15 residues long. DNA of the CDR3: TGTGCTAGCAGCTTAGACGGCAGCGGGAACACTGAAGCTTTCTTT. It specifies CASSLDGSGNTEAFF.

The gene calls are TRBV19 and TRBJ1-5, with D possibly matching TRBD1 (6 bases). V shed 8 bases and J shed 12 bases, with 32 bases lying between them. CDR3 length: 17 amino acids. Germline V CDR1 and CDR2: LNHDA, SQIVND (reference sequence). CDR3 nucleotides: TGTGCCAGTGGCCCCGGGACAACCTATGGTCTTGATTTGATCCAGCATTTT. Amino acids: CASGPGTTYGLDLIQHF.

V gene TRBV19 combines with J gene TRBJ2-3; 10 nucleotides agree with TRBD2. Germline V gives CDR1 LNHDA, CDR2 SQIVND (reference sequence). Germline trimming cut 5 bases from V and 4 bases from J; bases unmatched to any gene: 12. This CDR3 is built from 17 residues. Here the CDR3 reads CASSYRFLAGAPDTQYF. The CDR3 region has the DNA TGTGCCAGTAGTTATAGATTCCTAGCGGGAGCCCCAGATACGCAGTATTTT.